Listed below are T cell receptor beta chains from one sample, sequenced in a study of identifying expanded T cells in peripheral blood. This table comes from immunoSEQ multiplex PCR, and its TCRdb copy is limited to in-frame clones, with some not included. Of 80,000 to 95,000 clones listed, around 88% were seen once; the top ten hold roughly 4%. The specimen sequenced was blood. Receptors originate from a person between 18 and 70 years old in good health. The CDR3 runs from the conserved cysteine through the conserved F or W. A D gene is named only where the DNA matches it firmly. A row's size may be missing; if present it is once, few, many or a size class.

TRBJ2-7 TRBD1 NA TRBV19 TGTGCCAGTCAACCGTCGGCCCCGGGACAGGGGGCCGACGAGCAGTACTTC CASQPSAPGQGADEQYF
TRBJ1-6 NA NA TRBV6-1 TGTGCCAGCACGCCGGCAGGTAATTCACCCCTCCACTTT CASTPAGNSPLHF
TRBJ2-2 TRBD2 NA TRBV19 TGTGCCGTACAAAACGAGCTAGCGGTTACCGGGGAGCTGTTTTTT CAVQNELAVTGELFF
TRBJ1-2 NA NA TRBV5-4 TGTGCCAGCAGCTTGAAAGGGGGGTCTAACTATGGCTACACCTTC CASSLKGGSNYGYTF
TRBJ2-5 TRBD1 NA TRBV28 TGTGCCAGCAGTACGGGACAGGGGGCCGTGGAGACCCAGTACTTC CASSTGQGAVETQYF
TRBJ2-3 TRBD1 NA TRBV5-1 TGCGCCAGCAGCTTGGATAGACAGGGATTAGGAGATACGCAGTATTTT CASSLDRQGLGDTQYF
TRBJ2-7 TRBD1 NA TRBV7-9 TGTGCCAGCAGCTCAGACAGGGTAGGGCTTCGTCCGACTGACGAGCAGTACTTC CASSSDRVGLRPTDEQYF
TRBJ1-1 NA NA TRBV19 TGTGCCAGTAGTACCAACCCAGCAACCGCTGAAGCTTTCTTT CASSTNPATAEAFF
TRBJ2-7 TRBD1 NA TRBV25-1 TGTGCCAGCAGTGAAGAGGGGACAGGGAGTTCCTACGAGCAGTACTTC CASSEEGTGSSYEQYF
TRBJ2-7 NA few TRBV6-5 TGTGCCAGCAGCCGCCGACACACCTACGAGCAGTACTTC CASSRRHTYEQYF
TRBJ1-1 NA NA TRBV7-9 TGTGCCAGCAGCTTATCCCCAACCGAAGCTTTCTTT CASSLSPTEAFF
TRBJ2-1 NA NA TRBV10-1 TGCGCCAGCAGCCGAACTCTCCTTGGAGGCACGCAGTTCTTC CASSRTLLGGTQFF
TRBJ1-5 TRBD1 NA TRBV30 TGTGCCTGGGGGGACAGGACCAATCAGCCCCAGCATTTT CAWGDRTNQPQHF
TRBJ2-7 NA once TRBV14 TGTGCCAGCAGCCAAACGGGTGGCTTCCTCTCAGGGGAGCAGTACTTC CASSQTGGFLSGEQYF
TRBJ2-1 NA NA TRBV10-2 TGCGCCAGCAGTACCGGACAAGGAGAGCAGTTCTTC CASSTGQGEQFF
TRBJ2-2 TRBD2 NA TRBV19 TGTGCCAGTAGTAGACTAGCGGGGGCTAACACCGGGGAGCTGTTTTTT CASSRLAGANTGELFF
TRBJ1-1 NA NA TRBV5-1 TGCGCCAGCAGCTTGGGGGCCGGAAAAAACACTGAAGCTTTCTTT CASSLGAGKNTEAFF
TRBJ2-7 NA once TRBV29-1 TGCAGCGTTGTAACAGGGACACACGAGCAGTACTTC CSVVTGTHEQYF
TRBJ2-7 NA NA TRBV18 TGTGCCAGCTCTCCTCTCTCCTACGAGCAGTACTTC CASSPLSYEQYF
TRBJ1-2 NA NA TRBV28 TGTGCCAGCAGTTTCGGGGGAACCCCTAACTATGGCTACACCTTC CASSFGGTPNYGYTF
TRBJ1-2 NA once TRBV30 TGTGCCTCCGCCAGGGATGGCTACACCTTC CASARDGYTF
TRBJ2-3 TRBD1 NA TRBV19 TGTGCCAGTAGTAGATCAGGGGGCCCGACAGATACGCAGTATTTT CASSRSGGPTDTQYF
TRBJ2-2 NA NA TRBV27 TGTGCCAGCCGTTTCAGCATCGGGGGAAGTGCCGGGGAGCTGTTTTTT CASRFSIGGSAGELFF
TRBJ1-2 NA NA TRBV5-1 TGCGCCAGCAGCTTGGTTCAGAAGAATGGCTACACCTTC CASSLVQKNGYTF
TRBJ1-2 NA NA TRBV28 TGTGCCAGCAGTTTAAGTTCGGTGGAGGTTAACTATGGCTACACCTTC CASSLSSVEVNYGYTF
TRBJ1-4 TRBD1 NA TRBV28 TGTGCCAGCACGGACAGGGCGAATGAAAAACTGTTTTTT CASTDRANEKLFF
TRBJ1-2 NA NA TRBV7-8 TGTGCCAGCAGCCTGCTTTACGGGGGTGATGGCTACACCTTC CASSLLYGGDGYTF
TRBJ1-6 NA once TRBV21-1 TGTGCCAGCAGCAATCCGGGCCGCCTCAATTCACCCCTCCACTTT CASSNPGRLNSPLHF
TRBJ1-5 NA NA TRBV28 TGTGCCAGCAGTCGTTCAGGGACCCGCAATCAGCCCCAGCATTTT CASSRSGTRNQPQHF
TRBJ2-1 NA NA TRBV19 TGTGCCAGTAGTACCGGGACATCCTCCTACAATGAGCAGTTCTTC CASSTGTSSYNEQFF
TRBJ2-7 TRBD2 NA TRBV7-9 TGTGCCAGCAGCCCCCGGGGGGTTGATTTCTACGAGCAGTACTTC CASSPRGVDFYEQYF
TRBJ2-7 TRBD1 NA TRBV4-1 TGCGCCAGCAGCCAAGACTCCCGGGACAGTACCTACGAGCAGTACTTC CASSQDSRDSTYEQYF
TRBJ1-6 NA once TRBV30 TGTGCCTGGGGGGGACGGGTTTCCTCCTATAATTCACCCCTCCACTTT CAWGGRVSSYNSPLHF
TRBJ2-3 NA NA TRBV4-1 TGCGCCAGCAGCCAAGTGGGCCTGGAGTCCGATACGCAGTATTTT CASSQVGLESDTQYF
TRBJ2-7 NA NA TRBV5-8 TGTGCCAGCAGCTTGCGGACAGCCTACGAGCAGTACTTC CASSLRTAYEQYF
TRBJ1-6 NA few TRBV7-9 TGTGCCAGCGGAAAGGACGCCGATTCACCCCTCCACTTT CASGKDADSPLHF
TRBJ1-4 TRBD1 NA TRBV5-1 TGCGCCAGCAGCCCACAGGGGGAGGGAAAACTGTTTTTT CASSPQGEGKLFF
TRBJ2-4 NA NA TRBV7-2 TGTGCCAGCAGCTTAGGGACGAAAAACATTCAGTACTTC CASSLGTKNIQYF
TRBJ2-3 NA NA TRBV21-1 TGTGCCAGCAGCAAAGCAGATACGCAGTATTTT CASSKADTQYF
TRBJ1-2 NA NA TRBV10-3 TGTGCCATCAGTGAGGGGACCGTCTATGGCTACACCTTC CAISEGTVYGYTF
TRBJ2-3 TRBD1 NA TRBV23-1 TGCGCCAGCAAGGGACAGGGGCCCCGAGAGTATTTT CASKGQGPREYF
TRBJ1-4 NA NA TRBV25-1 TGTGCCAGCAGTCCGGGCAATGAAAAACTGTTTTTT CASSPGNEKLFF
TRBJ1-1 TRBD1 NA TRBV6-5 TGTGCCAGCCAAAGTTACAGGGGCCAAGCGGCTTTCTTT CASQSYRGQAAFF
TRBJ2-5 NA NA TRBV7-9 TGTGCCAGCAGCAAACGGACAGGAGGGGAGACCCAGTACTTC CASSKRTGGETQYF
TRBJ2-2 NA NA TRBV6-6 TGTGCCAGCAGTCCCAAAGAAGCGAACACCGGGGAGCTGTTTTTT CASSPKEANTGELFF
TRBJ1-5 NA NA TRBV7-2 TGTGCCAGCAGCTTAAGGGCGGACCAATATCAGCCCCAGCATTTT CASSLRADQYQPQHF
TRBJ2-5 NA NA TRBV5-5 TGTGCCAGCACCCGTGCGGGGAACCAAGAGACCCAGTACTTC CASTRAGNQETQYF
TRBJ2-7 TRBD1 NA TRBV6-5 TGTGCCAGCAGTTACAGAGGGACAGACTCCTACGAGCAGTACTTC CASSYRGTDSYEQYF
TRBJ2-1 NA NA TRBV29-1 TGCAGCGTTGAAGTGACATTTGAGCAGTTCTTC CSVEVTFEQFF
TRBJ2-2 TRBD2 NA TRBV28 TGTGCCAGCATTAGAGCGGGAGGGACTACGAACACCGGGGAGCTGTTTTTT CASIRAGGTTNTGELFF
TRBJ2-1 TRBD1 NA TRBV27 TGTGCCAGCAGTTACAGGGGACAATCCTACAATGAGCAGTTCTTC CASSYRGQSYNEQFF
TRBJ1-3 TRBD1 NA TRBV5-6 TGTGCCAGCAGCCCCTCAAAATGGACAGGGACCCTAATTGGAAACACCATATATTTT CASSPSKWTGTLIGNTIYF
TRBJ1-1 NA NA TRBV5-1 TGCGCCAGCAGCTTGGGAACACTGAACACTGAAGCTTTCTTT CASSLGTLNTEAFF
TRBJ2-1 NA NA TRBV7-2 TGTGCCAGCAGCTTAACCGCCTACTACAATGAGCAGTTCTTC CASSLTAYYNEQFF
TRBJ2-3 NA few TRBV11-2 TGTGCCAGCAGCGGTGAGGGACTTACCAACACAGATACGCAGTATTTT CASSGEGLTNTDTQYF
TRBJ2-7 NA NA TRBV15 TGTGCCACCAGCAGAGAAAGCCAAGAGCAGTACTTC CATSRESQEQYF